One and the same sample provided the 21 T cell receptor beta chains below, sequenced in a study of T cells after yellow fever vaccination. From the 5' RACE reads, TCRdb called clonotypes with MiXCR, one entry per CDR3 protein. The sample comprises around 500,000 distinct CDR3 sequences, 21% of which are singletons, and roughly a sixth rests with the top ten. Sequenced here: PBMCs, sampled 20 to 25 days after the first yellow fever vaccination. The receptor set was obtained from a man aged 18 to 30 who received the YFV17D yellow fever vaccine.

This clonotype has more than one count but fewer than ten. The chain couples TRBV7-2 to TRBJ2-3; the match to TRBD2 covers 9 bases. The CDR3 length is 17 residues. With V trimmed by 5 bases and J by 2 bases, 11 bases remained unmatched. Germline lookup yields CDR1 SGHTA and CDR2 FQGNSA. The CDR3: CASSPPGSGGPTDTQYF. In DNA form, the CDR3 reads TGTGCCAGCAGCCCCCCTGGGAGCGGGGGGCCCACAGATACGCAGTATTTT. Using reference TRBV7-2 and TRBJ2-3 for the parts outside the CDR3, the full variable domain is GAGVSQSPSNKVTEKGKDVELRCDPISGHTALYWYRQSLGQGLEFLIYFQGNSAPDKSGLPSDRFSAERTGGSVSTLTIQRTQQEDSAVYLCASSPPGSGGPTDTQYFGPGTRLTVL.

This clonotype was picked up a small number of times. The chain is built from TRBV5-1 and TRBJ2-2, with D unresolved. The germline CDR1 and CDR2 sequences are SGHRS and YFSETQ. The CDR3 runs 14 residues. V lost 4 bases to trimming and J lost 4 bases, with 11 bases between them. In DNA, the CDR3 is TGCGCCAGCAGCGCGCGACGGACCACCGGGGAGCTGTTTTTT. Protein sequence: CASSARRTTGELFF.

This clonotype turned up a few times. A read error may produce the germline difference seen at one junction end. The rearrangement uses TRBV7-7 and TRBJ2-1, with 7 positions matching TRBD2. The CDR3 contains 14 residues. The germline CDR1 and CDR2 sequences are SSHAT and FNYEAQ (reference sequence). This CDR3 is CASSFGRGDNEQFF. CDR3 nucleotide sequence: TGTGCTAGCAGCTTTGGCCGGGGGGACAATGAGCAGTTCTTC.

This clonotype showed up just a few times. The V and J genes are TRBV9 and TRBJ2-2; D is undetermined. The CDR3 totals 16 residues. Germline CDR1 SGDLS, CDR2 YYNGEE. The ends were cut back, 4 bases at V and 0 bases at J, with 13 bases in the middle. The CDR3 bases are TGTGCCAGCAGCCAGCGCCGCACTCCGAACACCGGGGAGCTGTTTTTT. This translates into CASSQRRTPNTGELFF.

This clonotype was observed at least ten times. The chain joins TRBV29-1 to TRBJ2-5; D gene uncertain. This CDR3 comprises 13 residues. Trimming left V 0 bases short and J 3 bases short, with 8 bases between. CDR1 and CDR2 (germline): SQVTM, ANQGSEA. The CDR3, as DNA: TGCAGCGTTGAAGAGGCTAGAAAAGAGACCCAGTACTTC. This sequence encodes CSVEEARKETQYF.

This clonotype came up a few times. CDR3 DNA sequence: TGCGCCAGCAGCTTGGCTACAGCGAATGAGCAGTTCTTC. This encodes CASSLATANEQFF. This sequence joins TRBV5-1 and TRBJ2-1, with D uncertain. The germline V gene encodes CDR1 SGHRS and CDR2 YFSETQ. The CDR3 sequence is 13 residues long. Trimming cost V 0 bases and J 7 bases, with 8 bases left between them.

The J gene is TRBJ2-2, the V gene TRBV5-1; D may correspond to TRBD1 or TRBD2 (5 bases each). The V gene lost 5 bases and the J gene lost 6 bases, with 11 bases spanning the gap. Germline V lookup: CDR1 SGHRS, CDR2 YFSETQ. The CDR3 is made up of 13 amino acids. In nucleotides, the CDR3 is TGCGCCAGCAGAACGTCGGGGCCCGGGGAGCTGTTTTTT. Translating gives CASRTSGPGELFF.

V is TRBV20-1 and J is TRBJ2-1, with 8 bases lining up with TRBD2. Germline CDR1 DFQATT, CDR2 SNEGSKA (reference sequence). V lost 6 bases and J lost 5; bases outside the gene matches: 9. This CDR3 spans 14 amino acids. Here the CDR3 reads CSALVGSGNNEQFF. The DNA of the CDR3 is TGCAGTGCCCTCGTGGGTAGCGGGAACAATGAGCAGTTCTTC.

The chain carries TRBV11-3 and TRBJ2-1; TRBD1 aligns across 9 bases. CDR1 and CDR2 (germline): SGHNT, YENEEA. The CDR3 sequence is 15 residues long. The trim removed 8 bases at V and 8 bases at J, leaving 13 bases unmatched. This chain's CDR3 is CASGGETGGFDEQFF. The CDR3, as DNA: TGTGCCAGCGGGGGGGAGACAGGGGGTTTCGATGAGCAGTTCTTC.

V gene TRBV20-1 combines with J gene TRBJ2-1; 11 bases map to TRBD2. J was trimmed by 12 bases and V by 6 bases; bases with no gene match: 16. The CDR3 runs to 15 residues. The V gene's germline CDR1 is DFQATT and CDR2 SNEGSKA (reference sequence). This CDR3 reads CSARRASGGPIVQFF. The CDR3 coding sequence is TGCAGTGCCAGACGGGCTAGCGGGGGGCCCATCGTGCAGTTCTTC.

CDR3 in amino acids: CASSFGTVATEAFF. In DNA form, the CDR3 reads TGTGCCAGCAGCTTTGGGACAGTTGCCACTGAAGCTTTCTTT. This chain links TRBV5-5 with TRBJ1-1; TRBD1 agrees at 7 bases. After removal of 2 bases from V and 4 bases from J, the junction contained 5 bases not matched to a gene. The CDR3 is 14 amino acids. The V gene's germline CDR1 is SGHKS and CDR2 YYEKEE (reference sequence).

V is TRBV6-2 or TRBV6-3 and J is TRBJ2-3, with a weak D call TRBD2 (6 bases). V lost 5 bases and J lost 0, with 9 bases in between. The germline V gene encodes CDR1 MNHEY and CDR2 SVGEGT. The CDR3 spans 14 residues. The CDR3 sequence is CASSGGVSTDTQYF. DNA of the CDR3: TGTGCCAGCAGTGGCGGGGTCAGCACAGATACGCAGTATTTT.

This chain uses TRBV12-3 or TRBV12-4 with TRBJ2-3; D not resolved. CDR3 length: 12 amino acids. Between the trimmed V and J ends, which lost 6 bases and 6 bases, there was a span of 10 bases. The CDR3 bases are TGTGCCAGCAGGAACGAGGCTGATACGCAGTATTTT. Translating gives CASRNEADTQYF.

The chain recombines TRBV10-3 with TRBJ1-5, with D possibly being TRBD1 (5 bases). Trimming took 8 bases from V and 6 from J, leaving 14 bases between them. This CDR3 is 13 amino acids long. Germline lookup yields CDR1 ENHRY and CDR2 SYGVKD. The CDR3 DNA is TGTGCCATCGGAACCCCGGGGCCTCAGCCCCAGCATTTT. Translation gives CAIGTPGPQPQHF.

This clonotype has at least ten counts. The rearrangement links TRBV5-1 to TRBJ1-1, with a tentative D call TRBD1 (6 bases). Deletions cut 2 bases from V and 2 bases from J, with 10 bases between. Germline V gene lookup returns CDR1 SGHRS and CDR2 YFSETQ. This CDR3 contains 14 residues. CDR3 in DNA: TGCGCCAGCAGCTTACAGGGATCAAACACTGAAGCTTTCTTT. Translating it yields CASSLQGSNTEAFF.

This chain joins TRBV20-1 and TRBJ1-4; D gene uncertain. The CDR3 is 14 amino acids. V lost 6 bases and J lost 2, with 13 bases in between. The germline gives CDR1 DFQATT, CDR2 SNEGSKA (reference sequence). CDR3 DNA: TGCAGTGCCTCCGACCCGACCACTAATGAAAAACTGTTTTTT. Its translation: CSASDPTTNEKLFF.

In this sample, this clonotype turned up a few times. V and J are TRBV28 and TRBJ1-6; D ambiguous. The CDR3 contains 12 residues. V shed 5 bases and J shed 10 bases, with 9 bases lying between them. Germline V gives CDR1 MDHEN, CDR2 SYDVKM. CDR3 loop: CASSRGLSPLHF. CDR3 sequence (DNA): TGTGCCAGCAGTCGGGGTCTCTCACCCCTCCACTTT.

V and J are TRBV6-5 and TRBJ2-7; tentative D call: TRBD2 (6 bases). The V and J ends lost 11 bases and 7 bases respectively, with 15 bases between them. CDR1 is MNHEY, CDR2 SVGAGI, per germline. CDR3 length: 11 residues. The CDR3 loop is CALVGGSEQYF. CDR3 bases: TGTGCCTTAGTGGGGGGTAGTGAGCAGTACTTC.

The chain recombines TRBV4-3 with TRBJ2-3, with unresolved D. Germline lookup yields CDR1 LGHNA and CDR2 YSLEER. The CDR3 is 17 residues long. V gave up 0 bases and J gave up 0 bases, with 13 bases separating them. The CDR3 region is CASSQDIPGSSTDTQYF. The CDR3 bases are TGCGCCAGCAGCCAAGATATCCCCGGCTCTAGCACAGATACGCAGTATTTT.

The sample holds a few counts of this clonotype. This chain uses TRBV6-2 or TRBV6-3 with TRBJ2-3, with 11 bases aligning to TRBD2. The CDR3 extends over 16 amino acids. With 6 bases clipped from V and 2 bases from J, the junction kept 7 bases outside the gene matches. Germline CDR1 and CDR2: MNHEY and SVGEGT. The CDR3 coding sequence is TGTGCCAGCAGCGCACTAGCGGGGGCCTCCACAGATACGCAGTATTTT. Translating gives CASSALAGASTDTQYF.

This clonotype was counted only a few times. CDR3 sequence reads: CASSRRKEGKHEQYV. CDR3 bases: TGCGCCAGCAGCCGCCGCAAGGAAGGGAAGCACGAGCAGTACGTC. The chain uses TRBV23-1 and TRBJ2-7, with D uncertain. TRBV23-1 is an ORF; its function is uncertain. Trimming removed 6 bases from V and 5 bases from J, with 20 bases in between. CDR3 size: 15 residues.